This entry lists 6 T cell receptor beta chains sequenced from one sample in a study of neoadjuvant anti-PD-1 for oral cavity cancer (dated by TCRdb to about 2021). The method behind the library was the immunoSEQ multiplex PCR assay. TCRdb carries this immuneACCESS record with in-frame sequences only. Its versions omit some clonotypes, under half of them owing to an unresolved V gene in the studies checked, with the rest unexplained. The sample contains about 23,000 clones, more than 40% of them found a single time. Together, the top ten hold roughly 37% of the sample. The time point label of this sample denotes: after neoadjuvant nivolumab, at surgical resection. Sequenced here: tumor tissue, sampled after nivolumab (anti-PD-1) treatment. The receptors come from a person aged 35 to 85 with oral cavity squamous cell carcinoma.

The chain combines TRBV28 with TRBJ2-1; D not resolved. The germline gives CDR1 MDHEN, CDR2 SYDVKM. The CDR3 has 14 amino acids. V dropped 6 bases and J dropped 6 bases, with 15 bases sitting between them. As DNA, the CDR3 is TGTGCCAGCAGCCGTTCGCTGAGCACCAATGAGCAGTTCTTC. Residues: CASSRSLSTNEQFF. Drawing the rest from reference TRBV28 and TRBJ2-1, the complete variable domain is DVKVTQSSRYLVKRTGEKVFLECVQDMDHENMFWYRQDPGLGLRLIYFSYDVKMKEKGDIPEGYSVSREKKERFSLILESASTNQTSMYLCASSRSLSTNEQFFGPGTRLTVL.

V gene TRBV6-5 combines with J gene TRBJ1-4, with TRBD1 matching 7 bases. There are 14 residues in the CDR3. Germline V lookup: CDR1 MNHEY, CDR2 SVGAGI. The J segment lost 5 bases and the V segment lost 4 bases, leaving 4 bases of the junction unmatched. The CDR3 sequence: CASSLGTVNEKLFF. CDR3 nucleotide sequence: TGTGCCAGCAGTTTAGGGACAGTAAATGAAAAACTGTTTTTT.

The chain has TRBV28 and TRBJ1-5; D possibly corresponds to TRBD1 (5 bases). The CDR3 is 16 residues long. The V gene lost 5 bases and the J gene lost 1 base, with 15 bases spanning the gap. Looked up from germline, CDR1 is MDHEN and CDR2 is SYDVKM. CDR3 DNA: TGTGCCAGCAGTCAGGCCGGGACGGCCAGCAATCAGCCCCAGCATTTT. This encodes CASSQAGTASNQPQHF.

The chain links TRBV4-3 to TRBJ2-1; 8 bases agree with TRBD2. The J segment lost 5 bases and the V segment lost 5 bases, leaving 20 bases of the junction unmatched. From germline, CDR1 is LGHNA and CDR2 YSLEER. The CDR3 is 19 amino acids. This CDR3 is CASSSRLAFGWLPNNEQFF. In nucleotides, the CDR3 is TGCGCCAGCAGCTCTCGACTAGCGTTCGGCTGGCTACCAAACAATGAGCAGTTCTTC.

The rearrangement joins TRBV9 to TRBJ1-6; tentatively, D is TRBD1 (6 bases). Germline values: CDR1 SGDLS, CDR2 YYNGEE. The CDR3 runs 15 residues. V was trimmed by 0 bases and J by 5 bases, leaving 9 bases between them. The CDR3 region is CASSVEGHHNSPLHF. The CDR3, as DNA: TGTGCCAGCAGCGTAGAGGGACATCATAATTCACCCCTCCACTTT.

The rearrangement links TRBV4-2 to TRBJ1-4; D is possibly TRBD1 (6 bases). Trimming stripped 2 bases from V and 8 bases from J, with 24 bases between. CDR3 length: 18 amino acids. Germline V gene data show CDR1 as LGHNA and CDR2 as YNFKEQ. The DNA for the CDR3 is TGTGCCAGCAGCCAACCTGGAGGTCGGACAGTTGTGGGAGAAAAACTGTTTTTT. Amino acids: CASSQPGGRTVVGEKLFF.